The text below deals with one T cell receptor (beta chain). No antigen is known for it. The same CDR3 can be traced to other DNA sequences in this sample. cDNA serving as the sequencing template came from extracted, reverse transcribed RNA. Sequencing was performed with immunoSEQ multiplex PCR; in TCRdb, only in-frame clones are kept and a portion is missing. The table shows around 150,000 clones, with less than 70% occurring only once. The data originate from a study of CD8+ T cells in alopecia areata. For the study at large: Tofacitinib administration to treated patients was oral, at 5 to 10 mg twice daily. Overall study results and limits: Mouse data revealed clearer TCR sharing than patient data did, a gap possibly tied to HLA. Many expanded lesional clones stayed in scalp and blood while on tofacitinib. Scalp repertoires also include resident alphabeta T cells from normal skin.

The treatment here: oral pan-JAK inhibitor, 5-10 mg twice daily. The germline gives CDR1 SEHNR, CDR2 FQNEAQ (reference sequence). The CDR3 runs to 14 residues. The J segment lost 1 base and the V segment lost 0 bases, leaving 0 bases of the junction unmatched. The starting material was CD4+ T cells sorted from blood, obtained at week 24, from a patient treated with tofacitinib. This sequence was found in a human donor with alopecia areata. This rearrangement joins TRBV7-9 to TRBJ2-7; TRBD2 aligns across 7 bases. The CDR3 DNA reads TGTGCCAGCAGCTTAGCGGGGGGGTCCTACGAGCAGTACTTC. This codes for CASSLAGGSYEQYF.